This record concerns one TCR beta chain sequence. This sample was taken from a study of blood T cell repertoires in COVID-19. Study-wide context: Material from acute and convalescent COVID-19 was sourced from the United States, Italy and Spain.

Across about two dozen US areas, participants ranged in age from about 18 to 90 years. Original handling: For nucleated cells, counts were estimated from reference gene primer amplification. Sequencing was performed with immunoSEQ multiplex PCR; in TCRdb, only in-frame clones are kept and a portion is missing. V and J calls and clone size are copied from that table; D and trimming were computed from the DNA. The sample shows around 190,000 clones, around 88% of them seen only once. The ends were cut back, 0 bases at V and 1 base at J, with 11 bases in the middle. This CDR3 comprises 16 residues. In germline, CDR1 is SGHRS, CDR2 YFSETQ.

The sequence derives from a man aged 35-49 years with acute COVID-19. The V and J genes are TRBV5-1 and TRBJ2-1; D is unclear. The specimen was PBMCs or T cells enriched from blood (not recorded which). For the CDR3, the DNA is TGCGCCAGCAGCTTGGCCGGTGGGCCATCCTACAATGAGCAGTTCTTC. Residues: CASSLAGGPSYNEQFF.